This T cell receptor (beta chain) derives from a study of shared T cell receptors in the human thymus. This CDR3 is 15 amino acids long. Germline V gene lookup returns CDR1 SEHNR and CDR2 FQNEAQ (reference sequence). The V end lost 3 bases, the J end lost 7 bases, and 16 bases lay between the germline ends. This table comes from immunoSEQ multiplex PCR, and its TCRdb copy is limited to in-frame clones, with some not included. The table shows 700,000 to 750,000 clones, with approximately 85% occurring only once. Another study also made use of these data, one on human thymus T cells. That publication notes: The people who donated were healthy Finnish babies having corrective surgery for congenital heart defects. From resections taken during corrective heart surgery, the thymus tissue was obtained.

The source of this sequence is a girl in the first two years of life with a congenital heart defect. V usage is TRBV7-9 and J usage is TRBJ1-5; maybe TRBD1 (6 bases). The specimen sequenced was thymocytes. The CDR3 here is CASSFSGSGGQPQHF. CDR3 DNA: TGTGCCAGCAGCTTCTCAGGGAGTGGGGGCCAGCCCCAGCATTTT.